This T cell receptor (beta chain) was sequenced for a study of identical twins. V was trimmed by 4 bases and J by 3 bases, leaving 7 bases between them. The CDR3 runs to 11 residues. In germline, CDR1 is DFQATT, CDR2 SNEGSKA (reference sequence). Carrying unique molecular identifiers, the cDNA also gained a universal primer site through template switching. TCRdb fed the 5' RACE reads into MiXCR, producing one record per CDR3 protein. The sample carries fewer than 350,000 distinct CDR3 sequences, about 8.9% recorded once. This sample was also put to use in a study of yellow fever vaccine responses in identical twins. This second study notes: Twins reportedly had a vaccine T cell response that seemed partly convergent, partly personalized.

J is TRBJ2-7 and V is TRBV20-1; D call uncertain. The origin of this receptor is a woman aged 18-29 years in good health. Specimen: memory (CD45RO+) T cells sorted from blood. CDR3 region: CSAIGNYEQYV. The DNA of the CDR3 is TGCAGTGCTATTGGGAACTACGAGCAGTACGTC.